This entry lists 14 T cell receptor beta chains sequenced from one sample in a study of long-term antiretroviral therapy in people with HIV. Survey-level immunoSEQ v3.0 assays were run. Assay used: immunoSEQ multiplex PCR; TCRdb lists only in-frame clones, some missing. This sample has around 43,000 clones, with around 93% found just once. The starting material was unsorted PBMCs, obtained roughly 9.5 years after starting antiretroviral therapy. These receptors were obtained from a man aged 25-45 years with HIV.

The V and J genes are TRBV10-3 and TRBJ2-3; D call uncertain. CDR3 length equals 13 residues. CDR1 and CDR2 from the germline V gene are ENHRY and SYGVKD. Trimming shortened V by 5 bases and J by 4 bases, and 10 bases separated the two germline ends. CDR3 residues: CAISKETSDTQYF. The CDR3 nucleotides are TGTGCCATCAGTAAAGAGACTTCAGATACGCAGTATTTT.

The chain is built from TRBV7-2 and TRBJ1-2; no clear D. The V gene lost 1 base and the J gene lost 4 bases, with 10 bases spanning the gap. The germline V gene has CDR1 SGHTA and CDR2 FQGNSA. There are 14 residues in the CDR3. CDR3 bases: TGTGCCAGCAGCTTAGGGTACCAGCTCTATGGCTACACCTTC. This encodes CASSLGYQLYGYTF.

V usage is TRBV6-6 and J usage is TRBJ2-5; D remains ambiguous. The assigned J gene may be wrong: the sequence end matches TRBJ2-7 better. The CDR3 has 13 residues. The germline gives CDR1 MNHNY, CDR2 SVGAGI (reference sequence). In DNA, the CDR3 is TGTGCCAGCAGTTATCAGGAATCCTACGAGCAGTACTTC. It is translated as CASSYQESYEQYF.

The chain is built from TRBV9 and TRBJ2-3; D is unresolved. V lost 4 bases and J lost 2, with 5 bases in between. CDR3 size: 12 residues. Per the germline V gene, CDR1 is SGDLS and CDR2 is YYNGEE. This CDR3 reads CASSQTTDTQYF. CDR3 bases: TGTGCCAGCAGCCAAACCACAGATACGCAGTATTTT.

This sequence joins TRBV27 and TRBJ2-1; D gene unclear. Germline V CDR1 and CDR2: MNHEY, SMNVEV (reference sequence). The V end was cut by 5 bases, the J end by 6 bases, with 17 bases between. The CDR3 runs to 15 residues. The CDR3, as DNA: TGTGCCAGCAGTCCTCGGATAATTCGCCCCAATGAGCAGTTCTTC. It specifies CASSPRIIRPNEQFF.

The chain links TRBV30 to TRBJ2-5, with 11 bases aligning to TRBD2. The V gene end was trimmed by 2 bases and the J gene end by 2 bases; junction bases not matched to a gene: 4. The CDR3 totals 15 residues. The germline V gene has CDR1 GTSNPN and CDR2 SVGIG (reference sequence). CDR3 in DNA: TGTGCCTGGAGTTGGGCTAGCGGGGGGCAAGAGACCCAGTACTTC. Amino acid sequence: CAWSWASGGQETQYF.

This chain uses TRBV2 with TRBJ1-2, with D perhaps TRBD1 (6 bases). This CDR3 is 16 amino acids long. V was trimmed by 8 bases and J by 1 base, leaving 20 bases between them. Germline V gives CDR1 SNHLY, CDR2 FYNNEI. The CDR3 is CASPPEQGALNYGYTF. Written as DNA, the CDR3 is TGTGCCAGCCCGCCAGAACAGGGTGCCCTTAACTATGGCTACACCTTC.

The CDR3 reads CASSYSLPSRGARYEQYV. The CDR3 region has the DNA TGTGCCAGCAGTTATTCCCTACCCTCCCGAGGGGCGAGGTACGAGCAGTACGTC. The chain recombines TRBV6-7 with TRBJ2-7; D may correspond to TRBD1 or TRBD2 (5 bases each). TRBV6-7 counts as an open reading frame of uncertain function. The V end lost 3 bases, the J end lost 4 bases, and 25 bases lay between the germline ends. The CDR3 runs to 18 residues.

The chain is built from TRBV10-1 and TRBJ2-7; the match to TRBD1 covers 9 bases. Germline V gives CDR1 WNHNN, CDR2 SYGVQD (reference sequence). The CDR3 contains 16 residues. The ends lost 8 bases at V and 2 bases at J; junction bases unmatched: 13. CDR3 DNA sequence: TGCGCCAGCTCGGAGTGGACCGGGACAGGGCCCTACGAGCAGTACTTC. Its protein is CASSEWTGTGPYEQYF.

This sequence joins TRBV15 and TRBJ2-5; TRBD2 matches 8 bases. Trimming took 5 bases from V and 1 from J; bases not matched to a gene: 3. Per germline, CDR1 LNHNV and CDR2 YYDKDF (reference sequence). The CDR3 runs to 14 residues. In DNA, the CDR3 is TGTGCCACCAGCTTCAGCGGGGGCCAAGAGACCCAGTACTTC. Translated: CATSFSGGQETQYF.

This chain connects TRBV4-2 to TRBJ2-3, with 9 bases fitting TRBD2. Germline CDR1 reads LGHNA; CDR2 reads YNFKEQ. The CDR3 consists of 16 residues. V gave up 4 bases and J gave up 4 bases; unmatched junction bases: 9. The CDR3 protein is CASSPIAGEPSDTQYF. The CDR3 region has the DNA TGTGCCAGCAGCCCCATAGCGGGGGAGCCCTCAGATACGCAGTATTTT.

The chain combines TRBV4-2 with TRBJ2-2; 7 bases match TRBD1. The CDR3 contains 14 residues. Germline V CDR1 and CDR2: LGHNA, YNFKEQ. Germline trimming cut 1 base from V and 6 bases from J; bases unmatched to any gene: 2. CDR3 in amino acids: CASSQAGGPGELFF. CDR3 bases: TGTGCCAGCAGCCAAGCAGGGGGACCCGGGGAGCTGTTTTTT.

The chain has TRBV5-4 and TRBJ1-6, with 7 positions matching TRBD1. Germline V gives CDR1 SGHNT, CDR2 YYREEE (reference sequence). This CDR3 is built from 18 residues. The V segment lost 2 bases and the J segment 4 bases; nucleotides outside the gene matches: 12. DNA of the CDR3: TGTGCCAGCAGCTTCGGACAGGAGCATCCAGTTTATAATTCACCCCTCCACTTT. It yields the protein CASSFGQEHPVYNSPLHF.

CDR3 region: CASSKSSGNTIYF. CDR3 nucleotides: TGTGCCAGTAGTAAAAGCTCTGGAAACACCATATATTTT. The chain is built from TRBV19 and TRBJ1-3; no clear D. The CDR3 is made up of 13 amino acids. Germline CDR1 is LNHDA and CDR2 is SQIVND (reference sequence). V was cut by 4 bases and J by 0 bases, with 4 bases left in between.